These T cell receptor beta chains were read from a single sample in a study of PD-L1 blockade in urothelial cancer. Generated by immunoSEQ multiplex PCR, the TCRdb table keeps only in-frame clones and is missing some. The sample has approximately 90,000 clones, 90% seen once. This specimen was PBMCs, taken around atezolizumab (anti-PD-L1) treatment. The origin of the receptors is a man aged 60-69 years with urothelial cancer. Both conserved end residues are part of each CDR3. Fields, in order: J gene, clone size, V gene, D gene, CDR3 DNA, CDR3 protein. The D gene is left open where the match is weak. Only part of the rows carry a size: once, few, many, or a class if the clone is expanded.

>TRBJ2-3|.|TRBV11-2|.
TGTGCCAGCAGCTTAGGGGGCAGGGGTATTGCAGATACGCAGTATTTT
CASSLGGRGIADTQYF
>TRBJ2-7|once|TRBV2|.
TGTGCCAGCAGTGCTGGACTGATATACTACGAGCAGTACTTC
CASSAGLIYYEQYF
>TRBJ2-7|.|TRBV30|.
TGTGCCTGGGCAACAACCTACGAGCAGTACTTC
CAWATTYEQYF
>TRBJ2-2|.|TRBV6-1|.
TGTGCCAGCAGACAGGTAGGGTCGGCCGGGGAGCTGTTTTTT
CASRQVGSAGELFF
>TRBJ2-7|few|TRBV5-1|TRBD2
TGCGCCAGCAGCTCGGGGGCCCAGACTCCGGGACTAGTCTACGAGCAGTACTTC
CASSSGAQTPGLVYEQYF
>TRBJ2-2|.|TRBV9|TRBD2
TGTGCCAGCAGCGCTCATTCGACTAAGCGGGAGGGCCTAGAAACCGGGGAGCTGTTTTTT
CASSAHSTKREGLETGELFF
>TRBJ2-7|once|TRBV9|.
TGTGCCAGCAGCGGTGGGGGCTCCGGGGTGTACGAGCAGTACTTC
CASSGGGSGVYEQYF
>TRBJ1-1|.|TRBV6-5|.
TGTGCCAGCAGCTGGGGGCGCTTCAACACTGAAGCTTTCTTT
CASSWGRFNTEAFF
>TRBJ1-1|.|TRBV20-1|.
TGCAGTGCTAGTGGAAAGACAGAGCCTTTT
CSASGKTEPF
>TRBJ2-7|.|TRBV7-6|TRBD1
TGTGCCAGCAGCTTAGAGGACAGGGTGCGGCACGAGCAGTACTTC
CASSLEDRVRHEQYF
>TRBJ2-7|.|TRBV7-9|TRBD1
TGTGCCAGCAGCCCGACAGGGGGCTCCTACGAGCAGTACTTC
CASSPTGGSYEQYF